A single sample is the source of the 22 T cell receptor beta chains below, sequenced in a study of vaccination and CD4 T cells after COVID-19. What these receptors recognize is not known. The Oncomine TCR Beta short-read assay was applied to DNA of cultured CD4+ T cells. MiXCR was run by TCRdb on the PCR reads, yielding one entry per CDR3 protein. The sample contains around 9,200 distinct CDR3 sequences, less than 55% of which appear only once. Treatment described: roughly 11-day PBMC culture with coronavirus spike peptide pools or control peptides (ViraFEST assay). Sequencing was done on a sample of CD4+ T cells from blood, cultured in vitro. The receptor source for this set is a human donor who had recovered from COVID-19.

The rearrangement uses TRBV14 and TRBJ2-3; the D is unclear. V dropped 5 bases and J dropped 5 bases, with 11 bases sitting between them. The germline gives CDR1 SGHDN, CDR2 FVKESK. This CDR3 has 13 residues. CDR3 amino acids: CASSGQIVDTQYF. Written as DNA, the CDR3 is TGTGCCAGCAGCGGGCAGATCGTAGATACGCAGTATTTT.

The rearrangement joins TRBV11-3 to TRBJ1-1, with 8 bases that match TRBD1. V gave up 5 bases and J gave up 11 bases; unmatched junction bases: 10. Germline CDR1 reads SGHNT; CDR2 reads YENEEA. The CDR3 is 13 amino acids. The CDR3 coding sequence is TGTGCCAGCAGCCTGGGACAGGTCGGAGAGGCTTTCTTT. Amino acid sequence: CASSLGQVGEAFF.

This clonotype was seen only a few times. The chain joins TRBV6-1 to TRBJ1-6; D call uncertain. V was shortened by 6 bases and J by 9 bases, with 9 bases between the two germline ends. CDR1 and CDR2 from the germline V gene are MNHNS and SASEGT. The CDR3 has 12 residues. CDR3 DNA: TGTGCCAGCAGCCTCGGTAGTTCACCCCTCCACTTT. As protein: CASSLGSSPLHF.

The chain recombines TRBV12-3 or TRBV12-4 with TRBJ1-1; D remains unclear. The CDR3 runs 12 residues. With 5 bases removed from V and 1 base from J, the gap between germline ends came to 5 bases. The CDR3 protein is CASSGWNTEAFF. The CDR3 bases are TGTGCCAGCAGTGGGTGGAACACTGAAGCTTTCTTT.

The rearrangement links TRBV7-8 to TRBJ2-3; weak D call: TRBD2 (5 bases). The CDR3 covers 17 residues. V gave up 0 bases and J gave up 2 bases, with 15 bases separating them. CDR1 SGHVS and CDR2 FQNEAQ come from the germline V gene. CDR3 loop: CASSLARFSANTDTQYF. The DNA of the CDR3 is TGTGCCAGCAGCTTAGCGCGGTTTAGCGCGAACACAGATACGCAGTATTTT.

This clonotype was seen a few times. The J gene is TRBJ2-5, the V gene TRBV14, with D possibly matching TRBD1 (5 bases). The CDR3 is made up of 14 amino acids. V was shortened by 0 bases and J by 7 bases, with 12 bases between the two germline ends. Germline V gene lookup returns CDR1 SGHDN and CDR2 FVKESK. CDR3 nucleotides: TGTGCCAGCAGCCAAGATGGCCAGGGAACGACCCAGTACTTC. Amino acid sequence: CASSQDGQGTTQYF.

This clonotype has more than one count but fewer than ten. The chain has TRBV19 and TRBJ1-5; no definite D call. Trimming pared 9 bases from V and 6 bases from J, leaving 21 bases between. CDR3 length: 15 amino acids. Germline V CDR1 and CDR2: LNHDA, SQIVND (reference sequence). In DNA, the CDR3 is TGTGCCAGCAACGACTTGAGTGGGGTGGGTCAGCCCCAGCATTTT. It translates to CASNDLSGVGQPQHF.

This clonotype was counted between two and nine times. The V and J genes are TRBV24-1 and TRBJ2-5; D call uncertain. This CDR3 has 11 amino acids. The V gene lost 2 bases and the J gene lost 5 bases, with 2 bases spanning the gap. CDR1 is KGHDR, CDR2 SFDVKD, per germline. The CDR3 region is CATSDYETQYF. DNA for the CDR3: TGTGCCACCAGTGATTATGAGACCCAGTACTTC.

J is TRBJ2-4 and V is TRBV10-1; TRBD1 or TRBD2 may be the D gene (6 bases each). The CDR3 covers 15 residues. Germline CDR1 and CDR2: WNHNN and SYGVQD (reference sequence). The V end lost 0 bases, the J end lost 11 bases, and 17 bases lay between the germline ends. Here the CDR3 reads CASSESRGALTLQYF. The CDR3 DNA is TGCGCCAGCAGTGAGTCGAGGGGGGCCCTAACCCTTCAGTACTTC.

The rearrangement uses TRBV24-1 and TRBJ2-3; a weak D match, TRBD2 (7 bases). Germline V gene sequence: CDR1 KGHDR, CDR2 SFDVKD. The CDR3 is 15 amino acids. V was trimmed by 9 bases and J by 2 bases, leaving 17 bases between them. CDR3 DNA sequence: TGTGCCACCGCCCCCGGGGGGCAGGTCACAGATACGCAGTATTTT. It is translated as CATAPGGQVTDTQYF.

The rearrangement links TRBV5-1 to TRBJ1-1; possibly TRBD1 for D (5 bases). V shed 2 bases and J shed 4 bases, with 15 bases lying between them. CDR1 is SGHRS and CDR2 is YFSETQ in the germline V gene. This CDR3 spans 15 amino acids. Written as DNA, the CDR3 is TGCGCCAGCAGCTTATCAGGCTTGGGGGGCACTGAAGCTTTCTTT. It encodes CASSLSGLGGTEAFF.

V gene TRBV24-1 combines with J gene TRBJ2-1; D uncertain. V dropped 4 bases and J dropped 0 bases, with 24 bases sitting between them. Germline-derived CDR1 and CDR2 are KGHDR and SFDVKD. The CDR3 has 20 amino acids. Here the CDR3 reads CATSDPRWQINETSYNEQFF. CDR3 in DNA: TGTGCCACCAGTGACCCCCGGTGGCAGATCAACGAAACCTCCTACAATGAGCAGTTCTTC.

The chain employs TRBV10-2 and TRBJ1-1, with D perhaps matching TRBD1 (5 bases). The germline V gene encodes CDR1 WSHSY and CDR2 SAAADI. The CDR3 length is 13 residues. Trimming took off 5 bases at V and 5 bases at J, with 12 bases between the two ends. The CDR3 is CASSNQGKTEAFF. Written as DNA, the CDR3 is TGCGCCAGCAGTAACCAGGGTAAGACTGAAGCTTTCTTT.

The table lists this clonotype with a few counts. The chain has TRBV28 and TRBJ1-1; weak D call: TRBD1 (5 bases). V was trimmed by 0 bases and J by 5 bases, leaving 25 bases between them. The CDR3 length is 19 residues. Germline V gene lookup returns CDR1 MDHEN and CDR2 SYDVKM. The CDR3 loop reads CASSLWQGRPARRGTEAFF. The CDR3, as DNA: TGTGCCAGCAGTTTATGGCAGGGCCGCCCTGCGCGCCGAGGGACTGAAGCTTTCTTT.

The chain links TRBV11-2 to TRBJ1-1; 10 nucleotides line up with TRBD1. V shed 6 bases, J shed 5 bases, and the junction held 27 bases outside the gene matches. From germline, CDR1 is SGHAT and CDR2 FQNNGV. The CDR3 covers 21 residues. CDR3 DNA sequence: TGTGCCAGCAGGCATGGGATATCAGGGACAGGGGTTATGATGGGGGTAACTGAAGCTTTCTTT. This sequence encodes CASRHGISGTGVMMGVTEAFF. Drawing the rest from reference TRBV11-2 and TRBJ1-1, the complete variable domain is EAGVAQSPRYKIIEKRQSVAFWCNPISGHATLYWYQQILGQGPKLLIQFQNNGVVDDSQLPKDRFSAERLKGVDSTLKIQPAKLEDSAVYLCASRHGISGTGVMMGVTEAFFGQGTRLTVV.

V is TRBV3-1 and J is TRBJ2-3; D is undetermined. Trimming removed 2 bases at V and 1 base at J, with 4 bases between. The germline V gene encodes CDR1 LGHDT and CDR2 YNNKEL (reference sequence). The CDR3 runs 13 residues. CDR3: CASSQLGTDTQYF. CDR3 sequence (DNA): TGTGCCAGCAGCCAATTAGGCACAGATACGCAGTATTTT.

The gene calls are TRBV19 and TRBJ1-6; D remains ambiguous. CDR3 length equals 16 residues. From germline, CDR1 is LNHDA and CDR2 SQIVND (reference sequence). The ends were cut back, 3 bases at V and 6 bases at J, with 15 bases in the middle. This chain's CDR3 is CASSIGRGQTNSPLHF. In nucleotides, the CDR3 is TGTGCCAGTAGTATTGGTCGAGGGCAGACTAATTCACCCCTCCACTTT.

CDR3 residues: CASSSRFDTEAFF. CDR3 coding DNA: TGTGCCAGCAGCTCCAGGTTCGACACTGAAGCTTTCTTT. The rearrangement uses TRBV25-1 and TRBJ1-1, with unresolved D. The CDR3 runs 13 residues. Trimming removed 6 bases from V and 3 bases from J, with 11 bases in between. Germline V gives CDR1 MGHDK, CDR2 SYGVNS. The full variable domain, in which reference TRBV25-1 and TRBJ1-1 provide the parts outside the CDR3, is EADIYQTPRYLVIGTGKKITLECSQTMGHDKMYWYQQDPGMELHLIHYSYGVNSTEKGDLSSESTVSRIRTEHFPLTLESARPSHTSQYLCASSSRFDTEAFFGQGTRLTVV.

The chain uses TRBV21-1 and TRBJ1-1. TRBV21-1 is a documented pseudogene. CDR3 length equals 14 residues. CDR3 sequence reads: CASSKEVWWLEAFF. The CDR3 DNA follows: TGTGCCAGCAGCAAAGAGGTATGGTGGCTTGAAGCTTTCTTT.

This clonotype has more than one count but fewer than ten. The gene calls are TRBV27 and TRBJ1-6; 9 bases fit TRBD1. Unmatched junction bases numbered 6, after V lost 3 bases and J lost 9 bases. Looked up from germline, CDR1 is MNHEY and CDR2 is SMNVEV (reference sequence). The CDR3 runs to 15 residues. CDR3 coding DNA: TGTGCCAGCAGTTTTAAGGGACAGGGTTTTTCACCCCTCCACTTT. Amino acids: CASSFKGQGFSPLHF.

The chain combines TRBV6-1 with TRBJ2-2; 7 positions agree with TRBD1. V dropped 6 bases and J dropped 5; count of bases not matched to a gene: 0. Per germline, CDR1 MNHNS and CDR2 SASEGT. There are 12 residues in the CDR3. CDR3 region: CASRQGTGELFF. For the CDR3, the DNA is TGTGCCAGCAGACAGGGGACCGGGGAGCTGTTTTTT.

V and J are TRBV28 and TRBJ1-2, with 8 bases lining up with TRBD1. CDR3 length: 14 amino acids. V gave up 6 bases and J gave up 2 bases; unmatched junction bases: 5. Germline lookup yields CDR1 MDHEN and CDR2 SYDVKM. CDR3 nucleotide sequence: TGTGCCAGCAGGGCTCAGGGGGCGAACTATGGCTACACCTTC. This translates into CASRAQGANYGYTF.